This T cell receptor beta chain was profiled in a study of breast tumors, draining lymph nodes, adjacent tissues (dated by TCRdb to 2015 to 2016). The study in broad terms: TCR beta repertoires were compared across tumor, adjacent nontumor tissue and axillary lymph nodes obtained from breast cancer patients. The study aimed to assess the relationships and possible T-cell exchange between tumor, surrounding tissue and draining lymph node repertoires in human breast cancer.

The instrument given in TCRdb is Illumina HiSeq 2000. TCR beta chain libraries were generated by multiplex PCR amplification. The amplified TCR beta chain products were analyzed by high-throughput sequencing. TCRdb cleaned the public reads at Q25 with fastp, built clones with MiXCR and kept in-frame beta chains. Merged by CDR3 protein, the rows form single entries marked with the most common genes and DNA. This sample has about 150,000 distinct CDR3 sequences in its table, and 20% to 25% of those were observed once. The top ten clones comprise approximately 2.7% of the sample. Lymph node samples came from the axillary draining lymph nodes of breast cancer patients. General study outcomes and caveats: Tumor and nontumor tissue repertoires were found to be significantly more similar in luminal-like than in basal-like breast cancer. A scenario in which most tumor T cells derive from the lymph node and then expand within tumor tissue was judged to be consistent with the data. Tumor T-cell repertoires showed less diversity than lymph node repertoires and more diversity than nontumor tissue repertoires, and tumor T-cell repertoires showed preferential V and J gene usage. Rather than being directly demonstrated, the conclusion that tumor T cells originate in lymph nodes was presented as consistent with a hypothesis.

This clonotype has at least ten counts. The antigen it binds to is not known. Per-nucleotide qualities are absent, and no much larger clonotype sits a single base away. At the junction V is shortened by 0 bases and J by 2 bases, with 11 bases in between. The CDR3 numbers 15 residues from cysteine through phenylalanine. Here the CDR3 DNA is all that survives: 45 bases in frame from base 1. Per the germline V gene, SGHDT is the CDR1 and YYEEEE is the CDR2. The rearrangement combines TRBV5-6 with TRBJ2-5; the D gene assignment is perhaps TRBD1 or TRBD2, with each matching 6 bases. The TCR was taken from a female donor with breast cancer. Some clones in this sample may be carry-over from other donors' samples. Sequenced: axillary lymph node tissue. Here is the DNA: TGTGCCAGCAGCTTGGGGGGGGCGGCTCAAGAGACCCAGTACTTC. It specifies CASSLGGAAQETQYF. Here the CDR3 is joined to the reference TRBV5-6 and TRBJ2-5 genes, and the full variable domain is: DAGVTQSPTHLIKTRGQQVTLRCSPKSGHDTVSWYQQALGQGPQFIFQYYEEEERQRGNFPDRFSGHQFPNYSSELNVNALLLGDSALYLCASSLGGAAQETQYFGPGTRLLVL.